These 20 T cell receptor beta chains share one sample of origin, sequenced in a study of cytotoxic CD8 clonotypes in ibrutinib-treated CLL. TCRdb keeps only in-frame clones here, not all; method: immunoSEQ multiplex PCR. Of some 200,000 clones listed, approximately 79% were seen once; the top ten hold about an eighth. Sequencing used PBMCs, obtained after 12 months of ibrutinib treatment. The receptors derive from a human donor with chronic lymphocytic leukemia.

The rearrangement joins TRBV6-1 to TRBJ2-7, with 8 bases aligning to TRBD1. This CDR3 comprises 16 residues. Per germline, CDR1 MNHNS and CDR2 SASEGT. V gave up 3 bases and J gave up 3 bases; unmatched junction bases: 10. The CDR3 protein is CASSEEPRDRRYEQYF. The CDR3 DNA follows: TGTGCCAGCAGTGAGGAACCCCGGGACAGGCGCTACGAGCAGTACTTC.

The chain couples TRBV5-8 to TRBJ1-2; no clear D gene. This CDR3 has 11 residues. Germline CDR1 and CDR2: SGHTS and YDEGEE. V was trimmed by 1 base and J by 7 bases, leaving 5 bases between them. The CDR3 protein is CASSLSRGYTF. Here the CDR3 DNA reads TGTGCCAGCAGCTTGAGTCGTGGCTACACCTTC.

The chain joins TRBV5-1 to TRBJ2-7, with 9 bases identical to TRBD1. This CDR3 region has 16 residues. CDR1 is SGHRS and CDR2 is YFSETQ in the germline V gene. Losses at the gene ends were 4 bases for V and 0 bases for J; bases not matched to a gene: 8. CDR3 residues: CASSPGQGLTSYEQYF. The CDR3 DNA sequence: TGCGCCAGCAGCCCCGGACAGGGGCTCACCTCCTACGAGCAGTACTTC.

The chain employs TRBV29-1 and TRBJ1-4; a weak D match, TRBD1 (5 bases). This CDR3 comprises 14 residues. CDR1 is SQVTM, CDR2 ANQGSEA, per germline. V was pared by 4 bases and J by 4 bases, with 13 bases between. The CDR3 nucleotides read TGCAGCGTTGGCGGGAGGGGAGGTAATGAAAAACTGTTTTTT. It is translated as CSVGGRGGNEKLFF.

The chain is built from TRBV2 and TRBJ2-7; D is perhaps TRBD1 (6 bases). Per germline, CDR1 SNHLY and CDR2 FYNNEI. The CDR3 has 15 residues. V lost 2 bases, J lost 3 bases, and 14 bases lay in between. This chain's CDR3 is CASSERGQSYYEQYF. CDR3 DNA sequence: TGTGCCAGCAGTGAAAGGGGACAAAGCTACTACGAGCAGTACTTC.

The V call is TRBV14, the J call TRBJ1-1; D ambiguous. The V end lost 1 base, the J end lost 4 bases, and 10 bases lay between the germline ends. Germline V gene data show CDR1 as SGHDN and CDR2 as FVKESK. The CDR3 totals 14 residues. CDR3 residues: CASSQVAPVTEAFF. The CDR3 bases are TGTGCCAGCAGCCAAGTGGCCCCGGTCACTGAAGCTTTCTTT.

To note about this clone: Compared with germline, one end of the junction differs, possibly owing to a read error. V is TRBV28 and J is TRBJ1-5; D is ambiguous. From germline, CDR1 is MDHEN and CDR2 SYDVKM. CDR3 length equals 12 residues. The CDR3 here is CASRDSYQPQHF. CDR3 coding DNA: TGTGCCAGCAGGGATAGCTATCAGCCCCAGCATTTT.

This clone appeared a few times. This chain connects TRBV30 to TRBJ1-6; D is ambiguous. The germline V gene encodes CDR1 GTSNPN and CDR2 SVGIG (reference sequence). This CDR3 is built from 14 residues. Trimming pared 3 bases from V and 8 bases from J, leaving 14 bases between. The CDR3 protein is CAWRRSSGDSPLHF. The CDR3 DNA reads TGTGCCTGGAGGAGGAGCTCTGGCGATTCACCCCTCCACTTT.

This clone appeared a few times. The rearrangement links TRBV28 to TRBJ1-2, with D unclear. The CDR3 runs 16 residues. Trimming stripped 3 bases from V and 1 base from J, with 15 bases between. CDR1 and CDR2 (germline): MDHEN, SYDVKM. The CDR3 region is CASSFSPGQINYGYTF. CDR3 in DNA: TGTGCCAGCAGTTTCTCCCCCGGGCAGATTAACTATGGCTACACCTTC.

The chain is built from TRBV11-2 and TRBJ1-1; D unclear. Germline V lookup: CDR1 SGHAT, CDR2 FQNNGV. With 5 bases removed from V and 4 bases from J, the gap between germline ends came to 8 bases. This CDR3 has 12 amino acids. CDR3 in amino acids: CASSPFSTEAFF. Here the CDR3 DNA reads TGTGCCAGCAGCCCCTTTTCCACTGAAGCTTTCTTT. Full variable domain (missing parts from reference TRBV11-2 and TRBJ1-1): EAGVAQSPRYKIIEKRQSVAFWCNPISGHATLYWYQQILGQGPKLLIQFQNNGVVDDSQLPKDRFSAERLKGVDSTLKIQPAKLEDSAVYLCASSPFSTEAFFGQGTRLTVV.

Turning to this clone: Its ends do not fully match the called genes, so a read error is possible. The chain uses TRBV5-1 and TRBJ2-5; a possible D gene is TRBD2 (5 bases). CDR1 is SGHRS and CDR2 is YFSETQ in the germline V gene. The CDR3 runs 13 residues. CDR3 sequence: CASSLGGQDTQYF. The CDR3 DNA follows: TGCGCCAGCAGCTTGGGAGGGCAAGATACCCAGTACTTC.

The V call is TRBV28, the J call TRBJ2-5; no clear D gene. The CDR3 loop spans 13 amino acids. The V gene's germline CDR1 is MDHEN and CDR2 SYDVKM. The ends were cut back, 2 bases at V and 9 bases at J, with 13 bases in the middle. This chain's CDR3 is CASSLKIVGAQYF. The CDR3 DNA follows: TGTGCCAGCAGTTTAAAAATAGTTGGGGCCCAGTACTTC.

The J gene is TRBJ2-1, the V gene TRBV2, with D perhaps matching TRBD2 (6 bases). CDR1 is SNHLY, CDR2 FYNNEI, per germline. The CDR3 loop spans 15 amino acids. Trimming left V 5 bases short and J 2 bases short, with 13 bases between. The CDR3 DNA is TGTGCCAGCAGTCCAGGCGGGACTCCCTACAATGAGCAGTTCTTC. Amino acids: CASSPGGTPYNEQFF.

This clone was seen repeatedly, ten times or more. The chain recombines TRBV5-1 with TRBJ1-1; D remains ambiguous. Germline V gene data show CDR1 as SGHRS and CDR2 as YFSETQ. This CDR3 has 13 residues. Trimming removed 0 bases from V and 2 bases from J, with 5 bases in between. The CDR3: CASSLDPNTEAFF. The CDR3 nucleotides read TGCGCCAGCAGCTTGGATCCAAACACTGAAGCTTTCTTT.

The count of this clone is one. The genes are TRBV6-1 and TRBJ2-1; 9 bases are shared with TRBD2. CDR1 is MNHNS, CDR2 SASEGT, per germline. The CDR3 runs 18 residues. V was pared by 4 bases and J by 9 bases, with 19 bases of the junction left unmatched. The CDR3 nucleotides are TGTGCCAGCAGTGGGACTATGCGGGAGGGTCGAAACCCCACTGAGCAGTTCTTC. Its translation is CASSGTMREGRNPTEQFF.

This chain connects TRBV18 to TRBJ1-1; TRBD1 aligns across 7 bases. Per germline, CDR1 KGHSH and CDR2 LQKENI. V shed 1 base and J 0 bases; nucleotides not matched to a gene: 5. The CDR3 runs 16 residues. CDR3 residues: CASSPLRGSMNTEAFF. The CDR3 DNA follows: TGTGCCAGCTCACCACTCAGGGGGTCTATGAACACTGAAGCTTTCTTT.

This clone was found once. V usage is TRBV18 and J usage is TRBJ1-5; D is possibly TRBD1 (5 bases). Trimming took 5 bases from V and 0 from J, leaving 8 bases between them. This CDR3 is 14 amino acids long. The germline V gene encodes CDR1 KGHSH and CDR2 LQKENI. Written as DNA, the CDR3 is TGTGCCAGCTCAGGGGACGGTAGCAATCAGCCCCAGCATTTT. As protein: CASSGDGSNQPQHF.

This clone was detected only once. This sequence joins TRBV4-1 and TRBJ1-1, with D possibly being TRBD1 (6 bases). Germline V gene lookup returns CDR1 MGHRA and CDR2 YSYEKL. V lost 1 base and J lost 8, with 14 bases in between. The CDR3 is 14 residues long. The CDR3 sequence is CASSQGMGAAEAFF. As DNA, the CDR3 is TGCGCCAGCAGCCAAGGAATGGGGGCGGCGGAAGCTTTCTTT.

The count of this clone is one. The chain combines TRBV11-2 with TRBJ2-3, with D hard to call. The CDR3 loop spans 13 amino acids. V was cut by 6 bases and J by 5 bases, with 12 bases left in between. Germline assignment: CDR1 SGHAT and CDR2 FQNNGV. The CDR3 protein is CASSPPTRDTQYF. The CDR3 region has the DNA TGTGCCAGCAGTCCCCCGACCCGAGATACGCAGTATTTT.

This clone has a handful of counts. The V gene is TRBV6-5, the J gene TRBJ2-7; D call uncertain. Germline V CDR1 and CDR2: MNHEY, SVGAGI. Trimming cost V 2 bases and J 3 bases, with 11 bases left between them. This CDR3 spans 14 amino acids. CDR3 in DNA: TGTGCCAGCAGTTACGATCAGGTGGGCTACGAGCAGTACTTC. Translation gives CASSYDQVGYEQYF.